The 13 T cell receptor beta chains reported below all come from one sample, sequenced in a study of follicular helper T cells after annual influenza vaccination (dated by TCRdb to the late 2010s). The time point label corresponds to: 2015-2016 season, 7 days after influenza vaccination. Library construction relied on the immunoSEQ multiplex PCR assay. TCRdb's version of the immuneACCESS table is confined to in-frame rearrangements and falls short of the full clone set. An unresolved V gene accounts for under half of the shortfall where checked; the remainder is of unknown origin. Present in this sample are about 8,700 clones, approximately 85% of which were seen just once. The biggest ten clones account for 4.1% of the sample. Material: CXCR5+ CD38- circulating T follicular helper cells from blood, obtained 7 days after influenza vaccination. The sample's cell subset or site label, in plain terms: circulating Tfh, non-naive CD4+CXCR5+PD-1+ (ICOS+CD38+ or ICOS-CD38-). The receptor set was obtained from an adult who received the influenza vaccine.

This chain connects TRBV28 to TRBJ1-1; D not certain. Germline V gene sequence: CDR1 MDHEN, CDR2 SYDVKM. The V and J ends lost 2 bases and 1 base respectively, with 17 bases between them. The CDR3 consists of 17 residues. Written as DNA, the CDR3 is TGTGCCAGCAGTTTAACAGAATCAGGATTACAGAACACTGAAGCTTTCTTT. Residues: CASSLTESGLQNTEAFF.

This chain's CDR3 is CASNPAGQSYNEQFF. CDR3 bases: TGTGCCAGCAACCCAGCGGGACAGTCCTACAATGAGCAGTTCTTC. The rearrangement uses TRBV28 and TRBJ2-1; D tentatively reads TRBD1 or TRBD2 (7 bases each). The V end was cut by 7 bases, the J end by 1 base, with 14 bases between. The CDR3 loop spans 15 amino acids. Looked up from germline, CDR1 is MDHEN and CDR2 is SYDVKM.

This clone has just one count. The chain recombines TRBV19 with TRBJ1-2; 7 bases align to TRBD1. CDR3 length: 14 amino acids. Per germline, CDR1 LNHDA and CDR2 SQIVND (reference sequence). The V gene end was trimmed by 4 bases and the J gene end by 6 bases; junction bases not matched to a gene: 8. The CDR3 sequence: CASSTSDRSNGYTF. Here the CDR3 DNA reads TGTGCCAGTAGTACCTCGGACAGGTCAAATGGCTACACCTTC.

This sequence joins TRBV7-8 and TRBJ2-1, with unresolved D. V was shortened by 5 bases and J by 0 bases, with 8 bases between the two germline ends. Per the germline V gene, CDR1 is SGHVS and CDR2 is FQNEAQ. The CDR3 length is 14 residues. Written as DNA, the CDR3 is TGTGCCAGCAGCCTCCTAAGCTCCTACAATGAGCAGTTCTTC. Residues: CASSLLSSYNEQFF.

The chain has TRBV5-1 and TRBJ2-7, with D tentatively TRBD2 (6 bases). Germline-derived CDR1 and CDR2 are SGHRS and YFSETQ. The CDR3 runs to 13 residues. The V and J ends lost 0 bases and 6 bases respectively, with 10 bases between them. The CDR3 reads CASSLGLGGEQYF. The CDR3 DNA is TGCGCCAGCAGCTTGGGCTTGGGGGGCGAGCAGTACTTC.

The genes are TRBV5-1 and TRBJ2-5; 8 bases match TRBD1. The CDR3 runs 16 residues. The germline V gene has CDR1 SGHRS and CDR2 YFSETQ. V shed 4 bases and J 6 bases; nucleotides not matched to a gene: 14. Here the CDR3 DNA reads TGCGCCAGCAGCCCCGCACGCGGACAGGGTGGGCAGACCCAGTACTTC. It specifies CASSPARGQGGQTQYF. Looking up the rest from reference TRBV5-1 and TRBJ2-5 gives the full variable domain: KAGVTQTPRYLIKTRGQQVTLSCSPISGHRSVSWYQQTPGQGLQFLFEYFSETQRNKGNFPGRFSGRQFSNSRSEMNVSTLELGDSALYLCASSPARGQGGQTQYFGPGTRLLVL.

V is TRBV29-1 and J is TRBJ1-1; D gene uncertain. The CDR3 runs to 12 residues. Trimming pared 8 bases from V and 3 bases from J, leaving 13 bases between. Per the germline V gene, CDR1 is SQVTM and CDR2 is ANQGSEA. CDR3 sequence (DNA): TGCAGCTGTGTCCGGGTGGACACTGAAGCTTTCTTT. This translates into CSCVRVDTEAFF.

The rearrangement uses TRBV18 and TRBJ1-3; a weak D match, TRBD1 (5 bases). Germline CDR1 reads KGHSH; CDR2 reads LQKENI. Trimming pared 4 bases from V and 0 bases from J, leaving 10 bases between. The CDR3 runs to 15 residues. The CDR3: CASSLDSFSGNTIYF. In DNA form, the CDR3 reads TGTGCCAGCTCACTCGACAGCTTCTCTGGAAACACCATATATTTT.

This chain joins TRBV7-3 and TRBJ2-1; 10 bases agree with TRBD1. V shed 1 base, J shed 1 base, and the junction held 1 base outside the gene matches. This CDR3 spans 16 amino acids. The V gene's germline CDR1 is SGHTA and CDR2 FQGTGA. The CDR3: CASSLRDRGSYNEQFF. CDR3 in DNA: TGTGCCAGCAGCTTAAGGGACAGGGGATCCTACAATGAGCAGTTCTTC.

The V and J genes are TRBV5-6 and TRBJ2-7; D remains unclear. The CDR3 covers 13 residues. V was shortened by 6 bases and J by 3 bases, with 13 bases between the two germline ends. Germline CDR1 SGHDT, CDR2 YYEEEE. Written as DNA, the CDR3 is TGTGCCAGCAACCTACCAAACGGCTACGAGCAGTACTTC. It translates to CASNLPNGYEQYF.

The rearrangement uses TRBV7-2 and TRBJ2-4, with D uncertain. The V and J ends lost 5 bases and 1 base respectively, with 6 bases between them. CDR3 length: 13 amino acids. The germline CDR1 and CDR2 sequences are SGHTA and FQGNSA. Here the CDR3 DNA reads TGTGCCAGCAGCGGAATGGCCAAAAACATTCAGTACTTC. Its translation is CASSGMAKNIQYF.

This rearrangement joins TRBV29-1 to TRBJ1-2; 7 positions match TRBD1. J lost 5 bases, V lost 7 bases, and 13 bases had no gene match. This CDR3 has 14 residues. CDR1 and CDR2 from the germline V gene are SQVTM and ANQGSEA. CDR3 in amino acids: CSGGSGQGDYGYTF. For the CDR3, the DNA is TGCAGCGGCGGATCGGGGCAGGGGGATTATGGCTACACCTTC.

V usage is TRBV2 and J usage is TRBJ1-3; 7 nucleotides line up with TRBD1. Germline assignment: CDR1 SNHLY and CDR2 FYNNEI. With 6 bases clipped from V and 6 bases from J, the junction kept 8 bases outside the gene matches. The CDR3 consists of 14 residues. The CDR3: CASRTGTDLNTIYF. The CDR3 coding sequence is TGTGCCAGCAGAACCGGGACAGACTTAAACACCATATATTTT.